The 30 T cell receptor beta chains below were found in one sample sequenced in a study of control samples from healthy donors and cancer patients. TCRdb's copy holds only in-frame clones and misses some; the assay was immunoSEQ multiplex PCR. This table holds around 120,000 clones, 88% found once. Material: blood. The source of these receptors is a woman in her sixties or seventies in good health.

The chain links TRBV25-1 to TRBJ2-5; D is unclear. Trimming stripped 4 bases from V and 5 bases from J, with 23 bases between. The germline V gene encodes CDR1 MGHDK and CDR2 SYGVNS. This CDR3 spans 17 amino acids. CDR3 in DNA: TGTGCCAGCAGTGTCCCCCCCCCGGCAGGATTACAGGAGACCCAGTACTTC. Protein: CASSVPPPAGLQETQYF.

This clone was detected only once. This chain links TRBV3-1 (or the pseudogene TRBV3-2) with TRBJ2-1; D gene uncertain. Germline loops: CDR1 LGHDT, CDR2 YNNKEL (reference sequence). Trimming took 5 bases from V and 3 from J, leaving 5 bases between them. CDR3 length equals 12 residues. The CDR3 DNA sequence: TGTGCCAGCAGCTACAGCTACAATGAGCAGTTCTTC. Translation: CASSYSYNEQFF.

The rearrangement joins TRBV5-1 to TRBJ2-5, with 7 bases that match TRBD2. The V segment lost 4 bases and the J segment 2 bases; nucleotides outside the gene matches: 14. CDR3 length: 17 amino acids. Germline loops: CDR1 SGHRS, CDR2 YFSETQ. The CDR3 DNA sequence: TGCGCCAGCAGCCCAGGGCGTCGGCTAGCGGTACAAGAGACCCAGTACTTC. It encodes CASSPGRRLAVQETQYF.

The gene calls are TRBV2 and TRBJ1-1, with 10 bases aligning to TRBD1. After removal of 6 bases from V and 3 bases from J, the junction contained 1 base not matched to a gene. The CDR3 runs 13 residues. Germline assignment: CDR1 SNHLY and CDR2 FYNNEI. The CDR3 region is CASRGQGDTEAFF. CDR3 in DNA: TGTGCCAGCAGAGGACAGGGGGACACTGAAGCTTTCTTT.

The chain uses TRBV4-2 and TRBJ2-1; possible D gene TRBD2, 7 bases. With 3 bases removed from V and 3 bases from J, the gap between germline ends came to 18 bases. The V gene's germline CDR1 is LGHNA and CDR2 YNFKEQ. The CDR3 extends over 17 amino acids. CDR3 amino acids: CASSQGAGERSYNEQFF. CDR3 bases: TGTGCCAGCAGCCAGGGGGCGGGGGAACGGAGCTACAATGAGCAGTTCTTC.

CDR3 DNA: TGCGCCAGCAGCTTCCTACAGGGTGATGGCTACACCTTC. Residues: CASSFLQGDGYTF. The V gene is TRBV5-1, the J gene TRBJ1-2, with D possibly being TRBD1 (6 bases). Germline V lookup: CDR1 SGHRS, CDR2 YFSETQ. V was shortened by 2 bases and J by 6 bases, with 11 bases between the two germline ends. The CDR3 totals 13 residues.

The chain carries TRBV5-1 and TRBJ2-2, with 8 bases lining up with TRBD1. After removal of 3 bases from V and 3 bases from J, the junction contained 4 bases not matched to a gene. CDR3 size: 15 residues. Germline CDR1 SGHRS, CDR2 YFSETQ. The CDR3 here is CASSWGQVDTGELFF. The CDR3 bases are TGCGCCAGCAGCTGGGGACAGGTGGACACCGGGGAGCTGTTTTTT.

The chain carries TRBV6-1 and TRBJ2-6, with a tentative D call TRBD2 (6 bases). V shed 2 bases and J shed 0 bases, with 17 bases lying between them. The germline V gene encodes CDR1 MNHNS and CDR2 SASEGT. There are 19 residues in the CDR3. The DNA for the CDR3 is TGTGCCAGCAGTGAATTTCCAGCGGGCCTTAGCTCTGGGGCCAACGTCCTGACTTTC. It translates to CASSEFPAGLSSGANVLTF.

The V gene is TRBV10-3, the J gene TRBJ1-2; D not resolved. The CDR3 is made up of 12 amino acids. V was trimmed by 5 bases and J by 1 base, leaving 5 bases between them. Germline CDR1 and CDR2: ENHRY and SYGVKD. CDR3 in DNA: TGTGCCATCAGTCGGGATAACTATGGCTACACCTTC. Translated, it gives CAISRDNYGYTF.

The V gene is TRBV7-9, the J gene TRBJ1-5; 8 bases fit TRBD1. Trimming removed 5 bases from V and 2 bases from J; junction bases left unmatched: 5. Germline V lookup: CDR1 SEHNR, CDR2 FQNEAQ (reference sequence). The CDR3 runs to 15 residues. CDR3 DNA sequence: TGTGCCAGCAGCCAAGGACAGGGCGGCAATCAGCCCCAGCATTTT. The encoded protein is CASSQGQGGNQPQHF.

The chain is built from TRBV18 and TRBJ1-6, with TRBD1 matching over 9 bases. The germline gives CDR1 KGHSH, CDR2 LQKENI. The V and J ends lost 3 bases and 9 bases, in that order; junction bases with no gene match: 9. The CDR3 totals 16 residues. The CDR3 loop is CASSPAGTGTFSPLHF. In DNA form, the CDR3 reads TGTGCCAGCTCACCGGCCGGGACAGGGACTTTTTCACCCCTCCACTTT.

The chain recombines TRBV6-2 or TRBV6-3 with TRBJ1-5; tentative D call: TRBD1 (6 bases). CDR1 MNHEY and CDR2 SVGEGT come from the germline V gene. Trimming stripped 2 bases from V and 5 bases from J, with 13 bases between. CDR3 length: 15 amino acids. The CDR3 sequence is CASSYTAGADQPQHF. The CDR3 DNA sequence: TGTGCCAGCAGTTACACGGCAGGGGCGGATCAGCCCCAGCATTTT.

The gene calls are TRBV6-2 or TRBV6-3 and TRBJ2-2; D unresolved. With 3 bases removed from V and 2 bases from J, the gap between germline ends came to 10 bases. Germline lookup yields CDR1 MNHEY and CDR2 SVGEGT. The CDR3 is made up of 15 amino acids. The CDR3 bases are TGTGCCAGCAGTTATTTGGAGATTAACACCGGGGAGCTGTTTTTT. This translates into CASSYLEINTGELFF.

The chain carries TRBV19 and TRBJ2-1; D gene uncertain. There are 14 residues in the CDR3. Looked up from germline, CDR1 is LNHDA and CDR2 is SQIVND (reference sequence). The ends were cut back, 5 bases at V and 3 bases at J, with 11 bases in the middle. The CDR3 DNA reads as TGTGCCAGTAGTTCGGAGTATAGCTACAATGAGCAGTTCTTC. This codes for CASSSEYSYNEQFF.

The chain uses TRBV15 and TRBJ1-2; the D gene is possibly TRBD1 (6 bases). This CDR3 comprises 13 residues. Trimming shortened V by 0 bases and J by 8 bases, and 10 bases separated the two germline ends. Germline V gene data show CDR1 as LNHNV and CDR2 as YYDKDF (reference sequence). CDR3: CATSREQGWGYTF. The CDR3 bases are TGTGCCACCAGCAGAGAACAGGGCTGGGGCTACACCTTC. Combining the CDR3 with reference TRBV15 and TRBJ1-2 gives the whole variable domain DAMVIQNPRYQVTQFGKPVTLSCSQTLNHNVMYWYQQKSSQAPKLLFHYYDKDFNNEADTPDNFQSRRPNTSFCFLDIRSPGLGDTAMYLCATSREQGWGYTFGSGTRLTVV.

CDR3 loop: CASSSTEAGELFF. The DNA of the CDR3 is TGTGCCAGCAGTTCGACAGAAGCAGGGGAGCTGTTTTTT. The genes are TRBV6-5 and TRBJ2-2, with D possibly being TRBD1 (5 bases). Germline V gives CDR1 MNHEY, CDR2 SVGAGI. V lost 4 bases, J lost 8 bases, and 11 bases lay in between. CDR3 size: 13 residues.

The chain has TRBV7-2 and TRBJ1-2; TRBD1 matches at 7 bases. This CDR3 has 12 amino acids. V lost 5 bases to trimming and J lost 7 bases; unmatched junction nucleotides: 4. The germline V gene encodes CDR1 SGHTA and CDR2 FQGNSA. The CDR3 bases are TGTGCCAGCAGCCGGACAGGAGGTGGCTACACCTTC. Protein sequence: CASSRTGGGYTF. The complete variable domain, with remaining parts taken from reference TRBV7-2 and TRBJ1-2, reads GAGVSQSPSNKVTEKGKDVELRCDPISGHTALYWYRQSLGQGLEFLIYFQGNSAPDKSGLPSDRFSAERTGGSVSTLTIQRTQQEDSAVYLCASSRTGGGYTFGSGTRLTVV.

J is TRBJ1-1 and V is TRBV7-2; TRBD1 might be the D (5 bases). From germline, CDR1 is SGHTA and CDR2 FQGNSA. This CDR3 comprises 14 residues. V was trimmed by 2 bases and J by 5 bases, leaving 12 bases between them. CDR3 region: CASSLRDFSTEAFF. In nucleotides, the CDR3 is TGTGCCAGCAGCTTACGGGACTTTTCTACTGAAGCTTTCTTT.

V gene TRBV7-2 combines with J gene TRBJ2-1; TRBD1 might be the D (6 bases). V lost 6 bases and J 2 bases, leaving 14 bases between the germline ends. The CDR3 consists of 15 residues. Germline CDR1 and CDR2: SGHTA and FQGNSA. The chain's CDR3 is CASSKSGGAYNEQFF. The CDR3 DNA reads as TGTGCCAGCAGTAAATCTGGGGGCGCCTACAATGAGCAGTTCTTC.

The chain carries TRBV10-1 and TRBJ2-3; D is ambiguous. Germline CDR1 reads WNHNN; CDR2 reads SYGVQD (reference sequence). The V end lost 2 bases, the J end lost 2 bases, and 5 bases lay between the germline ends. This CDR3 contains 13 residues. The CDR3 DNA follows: TGCGCCAGCAGTGAGAACCCCACAGATACGCAGTATTTT. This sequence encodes CASSENPTDTQYF.

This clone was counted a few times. The DNA of the CDR3 is TGTGCCAGCAGCTCCTACAGGTTTAGCTCCTACAATGAGCAGTTCTTC. As protein: CASSSYRFSSYNEQFF. This rearrangement joins TRBV7-8 to TRBJ2-1; D may be TRBD1 (5 bases). Trimming stripped 4 bases from V and 0 bases from J, with 13 bases between. CDR1 is SGHVS, CDR2 FQNEAQ, per germline. The CDR3 has 16 residues.

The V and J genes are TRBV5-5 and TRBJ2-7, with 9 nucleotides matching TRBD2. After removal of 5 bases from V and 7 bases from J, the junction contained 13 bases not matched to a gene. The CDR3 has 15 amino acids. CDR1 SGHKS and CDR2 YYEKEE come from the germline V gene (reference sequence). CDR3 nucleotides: TGTGCCAGCAGGCTGGGGGGCGGGGGGGCCGGAGAGCAGTACTTC. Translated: CASRLGGGGAGEQYF.

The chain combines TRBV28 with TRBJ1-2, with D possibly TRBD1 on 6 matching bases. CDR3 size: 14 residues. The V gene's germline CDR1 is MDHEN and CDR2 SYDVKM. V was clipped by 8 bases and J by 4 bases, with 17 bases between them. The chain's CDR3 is CASRLWQGSYGYTF. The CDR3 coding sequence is TGTGCCAGCCGCCTTTGGCAGGGGTCCTATGGCTACACCTTC.

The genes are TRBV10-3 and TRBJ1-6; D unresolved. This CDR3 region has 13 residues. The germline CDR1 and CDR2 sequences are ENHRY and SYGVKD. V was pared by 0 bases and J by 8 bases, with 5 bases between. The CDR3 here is CAISESPDSPLHF. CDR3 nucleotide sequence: TGTGCCATCAGTGAGTCCCCGGATTCACCCCTCCACTTT.

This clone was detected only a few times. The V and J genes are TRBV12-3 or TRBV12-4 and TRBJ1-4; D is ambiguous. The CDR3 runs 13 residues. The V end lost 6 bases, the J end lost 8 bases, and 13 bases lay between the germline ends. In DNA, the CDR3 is TGTGCCAGCAGCAAAAGGGCGGAGGAAAAACTGTTTTTT. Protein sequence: CASSKRAEEKLFF.

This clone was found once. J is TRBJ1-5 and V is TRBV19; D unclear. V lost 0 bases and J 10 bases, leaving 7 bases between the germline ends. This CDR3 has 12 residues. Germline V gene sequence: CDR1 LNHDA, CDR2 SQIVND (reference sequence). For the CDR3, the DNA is TGTGCCAGTAGTATAGAGTCTCGTCCCCAGCATTTT. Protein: CASSIESRPQHF.

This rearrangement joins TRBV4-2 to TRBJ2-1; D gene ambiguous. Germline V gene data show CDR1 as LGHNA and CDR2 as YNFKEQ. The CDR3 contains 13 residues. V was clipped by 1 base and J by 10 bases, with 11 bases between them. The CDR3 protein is CASSQVMGSEQFF. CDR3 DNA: TGTGCCAGCAGCCAAGTCATGGGCTCGGAGCAGTTCTTC.

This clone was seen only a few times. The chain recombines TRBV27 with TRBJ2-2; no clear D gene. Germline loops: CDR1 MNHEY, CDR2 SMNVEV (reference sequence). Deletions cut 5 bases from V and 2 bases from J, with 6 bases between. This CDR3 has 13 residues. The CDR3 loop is CASSTINTGELFF. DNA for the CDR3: TGTGCCAGCAGTACCATCAACACCGGGGAGCTGTTTTTT.

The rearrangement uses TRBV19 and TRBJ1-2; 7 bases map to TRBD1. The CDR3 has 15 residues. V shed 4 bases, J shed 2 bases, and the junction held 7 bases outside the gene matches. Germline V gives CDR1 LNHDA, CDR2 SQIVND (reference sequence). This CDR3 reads CASSTPGGTNYGYTF. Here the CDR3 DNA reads TGTGCCAGTAGTACACCAGGGGGAACGAACTATGGCTACACCTTC.

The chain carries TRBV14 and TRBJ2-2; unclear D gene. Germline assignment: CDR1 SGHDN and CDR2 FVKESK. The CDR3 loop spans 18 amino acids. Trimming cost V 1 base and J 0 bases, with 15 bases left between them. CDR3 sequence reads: CASSQVPHGQTNTGELFF. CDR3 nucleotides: TGTGCCAGCAGCCAAGTGCCCCATGGGCAGACGAACACCGGGGAGCTGTTTTTT.